This T cell receptor (beta chain) was recovered during a study of Graves' ophthalmopathy and Graves' hyperthyroidism. General study results and limits: Blood was where most expanded thyroid clonotypes above 0.001 frequency also turned up.

Per the germline V gene, CDR1 is SGHAT and CDR2 is FQNNGV. Trimming cost V 5 bases and J 6 bases; bases outside gene matches: 7. This CDR3 spans 14 amino acids. At least ten counts were recorded for this clonotype. What it binds is unknown. Exclusion applied to patients with other autoimmune diseases, uncontrolled infections, pregnancy or lactation. The source of the PBMCs was less than 12 ml of fresh peripheral blood. Amplification from RNA transcripts yielded the TCR beta CDR3 regions. Amplification began with first-round RT-PCR using HTBI primers, then second-round multiplex PCR was performed. Each CDR3 protein is one row after TCRdb ran MiXCR on the multiplex PCR reads. The repertoire has 200,000 to 250,000 distinct CDR3 sequences, roughly 21% of them found once; the top ten carry roughly 40%.

The chain has TRBV11-2 and TRBJ2-5; 9 positions agree with TRBD1. What was sequenced was peripheral blood. This clonotype was obtained from a woman between 50 and 59 years old with Graves' ophthalmopathy. CDR3 nucleotide sequence: TGTGCCAGCAGCGCGGGACAGGGAGGAAAGACCCAGTACTTC. It encodes CASSAGQGGKTQYF.